This entry concerns a single T cell receptor beta chain. Its antigen is unknown. The entry originates in a study of T cells in localized non-small cell lung cancer. Findings and caveats of the study: Since sequencing was restricted to only one region of the tumor, intratumor heterogeneity remains a possibility.

The repertoire was sequenced with immunoSEQ multiplex PCR; TCRdb's copy has only in-frame clones and lacks some. The sample lists 2,500 to 3,500 clones, about 24% occurring once. The input for sequencing was lung tumor tissue, taken before any cancer treatment. This receptor was obtained from a female donor of 60 years or more with stage I lung adenocarcinoma.

CDR3 residues: CASSILAGRGYEQYF. For the CDR3, the DNA is TGTGCCAGTAGTATTCTAGCGGGAAGGGGGTACGAGCAGTACTTC. The chain couples TRBV19 to TRBJ2-7; 9 nucleotides agree with TRBD2. Germline V gives CDR1 LNHDA, CDR2 SQIVND (reference sequence). V lost 3 bases, J lost 4 bases, and 7 bases stayed unmatched. The CDR3 loop spans 15 amino acids.